Listed below are T cell receptor beta chains from one sample, sequenced in a study of metastatic and nonmetastatic thyroid tumors. TCRdb ran MiXCR on the PCR reads. Of under 25,000 clones listed, 20% to 30% are singletons. Sequenced sample: blood. The receptor source for this set is a male donor with papillary thyroid cancer or a benign thyroid nodule (not recorded which). Some clones in this sample may be carry-over from other donors' samples. CDR3s include the opening cysteine and the closing phenylalanine or tryptophan. A D gene is named only where the DNA matches it firmly. Part of the rows lack a size; the others show once, few, many or a class for expanded clones.

>-|TRBV6-2/TRBV6-3|few|TRBJ2-1
TGTGCCAGCAGTTACAACTCAGCTGGGGGCTATGAGCAGTTCTTC
CASSYNSAGGYEQFF
>-|TRBV6-1|many|TRBJ1-4
TGTGCCGGCGTCCTTCAGTGGAACAATGAAAAACTGTTTTTT
CAGVLQWNNEKLFF
>-|TRBV6-1|-|TRBJ1-6
TGTGCCAGCAAGAGGGCGCAAAATTCACCCCTCCACTTT
CASKRAQNSPLHF
>TRBD1|TRBV11-1|few|TRBJ1-2
TGTGCCAGCAGCTTACAGGGGACAGTCAGCTACACCTTC
CASSLQGTVSYTF
>-|TRBV28|few|TRBJ1-5
TGTGCCAGCAATCGCTCTGGGGGTCGCAATCAGCCCCAGCATTTT
CASNRSGGRNQPQHF
>TRBD1|TRBV20-1|medium-sized|TRBJ2-6
TGCAGTGCCTTCCCCGGGACAGCCAAACACTCTGGGGCCAACGTCCTGACTTTC
CSAFPGTAKHSGANVLTF
>-|TRBV11-2|few|TRBJ1-4
TGTGCCAGCAGCCCCCGAGGGAGGCCAATGGAAAATGAAAAACTGTTTTTT
CASSPRGRPMENEKLFF
>-|TRBV4-2|-|TRBJ2-7
TGTGCCAGCAGCCAAGATCTGGACAGCTCCTACGAGCAGTACTTC
CASSQDLDSSYEQYF
>-|TRBV20-1|-|TRBJ2-7
TGCAGTGCTACCCTCGGCGGGGCGGGGGAGCAGTACTTC
CSATLGGAGEQYF
>-|TRBV19|-|TRBJ1-1
TGTGCCAGTAGAATACAGGAAAGCAGCACTGAAGCTTTCTTT
CASRIQESSTEAFF
>-|TRBV5-1|medium-sized|TRBJ2-5
TGCGCCAGCAGCTTGACAGGGAATTTGGGAGAGACCCAGTACTTC
CASSLTGNLGETQYF
>-|TRBV20-1|medium-sized|TRBJ1-6
TGCAGTGCCAAACAGCCTGGGAATTCACCCCTCCACTTT
CSAKQPGNSPLHF
>-|TRBV6-1|-|TRBJ2-2
TGTGCCAGCAAAGGGGCAGGGGACACCGGGGAGCTGTTTTTT
CASKGAGDTGELFF
>-|TRBV6-1|-|TRBJ2-3
TGTGCCAGCTACACAACGGGTGGGGATACGCAGTATTTT
CASYTTGGDTQYF
>TRBD1|TRBV7-2|-|TRBJ2-7
TGTGCCAGCAGCTTCTCCGGGACAGGGTACTACGAGCAGTACTTC
CASSFSGTGYYEQYF
>TRBD1|TRBV5-1|medium-sized|TRBJ2-3
TGCGCCAGCAGCTTTCAGGGGGACACAGATACGCAGTATTTT
CASSFQGDTDTQYF
>TRBD2|TRBV5-6|many|TRBJ2-2
TGTGCCAGCAGCCCCCGCCGGGTTAGCGGGAGGGCCTGGACCGGGGAGCTGTTTTTT
CASSPRRVSGRAWTGELFF
>TRBD2|TRBV11-2|many|TRBJ2-5
TGTGCCAGCAGCTTAGACTTCGGGAGGGATGGGACCCAGTACTTC
CASSLDFGRDGTQYF
>-|TRBV27|few|TRBJ2-3
TGTGCCAGCAGTTATACTGCGACAGTCTCTAGCACAGATACGCAGTATTTT
CASSYTATVSSTDTQYF
>TRBD1|TRBV6-6|-|TRBJ1-1
TGTGCCAGCAGTTACTTGGGACAGGGGGTTACCACTGAAGCTTTCTTT
CASSYLGQGVTTEAFF
>-|TRBV11-3|-|TRBJ2-7
TGTGCCAGCAGCCAAGGACGCTCCTCCTACGAGCAGTACTTC
CASSQGRSSYEQYF
>-|TRBV20-1|medium-sized|TRBJ2-7
TGCAGTGCTAAAGCCGGGGCTGGATCCTACGAGCAGTACTTC
CSAKAGAGSYEQYF
>-|TRBV6-1|-|TRBJ1-1
TGTGCCAGCAGACGATCGGGACCGGCGAACACTGAAGCTTTCTTT
CASRRSGPANTEAFF
>TRBD2|TRBV2|medium-sized|TRBJ2-2
TGTGCCAGCAGTGTTCAAGCGGGGGGATCCACCGGGGAGCTGTTTTTT
CASSVQAGGSTGELFF
>-|TRBV28|few|TRBJ1-6
TGTGCCAGCAGTGCCCGACAGGTCTCTCCCCTCCACTTT
CASSARQVSPLHF
>TRBD2|TRBV19|-|TRBJ2-3
TGTGCCAGTAGTAGGGTCGCAACTAGCGGGCTGAGCACAGATACGCAGTATTTT
CASSRVATSGLSTDTQYF
>-|TRBV19|-|TRBJ1-2
TGTGCCAGTAGGCCAGCCGGGGGTAGGCCCAATGGCTACACCTTC
CASRPAGGRPNGYTF
>-|TRBV20-1|-|TRBJ2-7
TGCAGTGCTAGAAGCTTGACGGGGAACTACGAGCAGTACTTC
CSARSLTGNYEQYF
>TRBD1|TRBV6-1|few|TRBJ1-2
TGTGCCAGCAGTGAACCAGGGGGCGGGTATGGCTACACCTTC
CASSEPGGGYGYTF
>-|TRBV6-1|few|TRBJ2-7
TGTGCCAGCAGCCCAGGGTTTAACTACGAGCAGTACTTC
CASSPGFNYEQYF
>TRBD2|TRBV2|few|TRBJ2-3
TGTGCCAGCAGTGACCCGGGACTAGCGTTTACAGATACGCAGTATTTT
CASSDPGLAFTDTQYF
>-|TRBV20-1|-|TRBJ2-5
TGCAGTGCTCAGGTTGCAGAGACCCAGTACTTC
CSAQVAETQYF
>-|TRBV27|few|TRBJ2-3
TGTGCCAGCAGTTTAGAGTTTGGCGTAGGGCTGGGAAATACGCAGTATTTT
CASSLEFGVGLGNTQYF
>-|TRBV11-2|-|TRBJ1-1
TGTACCATCAGTCCGGGACCGAACGCTGAAGCTTTCTTT
CTISPGPNAEAFF
>-|TRBV3-1|many|TRBJ2-1
TGTGCCAGCAGCCAAGAGTGGCCCGGGTCTCCCAATGAGCAGTTCTTC
CASSQEWPGSPNEQFF
>-|TRBV20-1|-|TRBJ2-7
TGCAGTGCTAGAGATATGGATACCTACGAGCAGTACTTC
CSARDMDTYEQYF
>TRBD1|TRBV4-1|medium-sized|TRBJ1-6
TGCGCCAGCAGCCAAGATAGGGACAGGGAGAATTCACCCCTCCACTTT
CASSQDRDRENSPLHF
>-|TRBV10-1|many|TRBJ1-4
TGCGCCAGCAGTGAATCTCGGATTAATGAAAAACTGTTTTTT
CASSESRINEKLFF
>TRBD2|TRBV24-1|medium-sized|TRBJ2-3
TGTGCCACCGCTATTGGACTAGGCTCAGATACGCAGTATTTT
CATAIGLGSDTQYF
>TRBD1|TRBV30|-|TRBJ2-2
TGTGCCTGGAGTCCCAGGACAGGGTTCACCGGGGAGCTGTTTTTT
CAWSPRTGFTGELFF
>TRBD1|TRBV6-1|-|TRBJ1-6
TGTGCCAGCAGTTCAGGACAGGGCCATAATTCACCCCTCCACTTT
CASSSGQGHNSPLHF
>TRBD1|TRBV10-2|many|TRBJ1-1
TGCGCCAGCAGCAGGACAGGGGTAGAAGTGAACACTGAAGCTTTCTTT
CASSRTGVEVNTEAFF
>TRBD2|TRBV9|many|TRBJ2-7
TGTGCCAGCAGCGCCGGGGGGGGATCTTCCTACGAGCAGTACTTC
CASSAGGGSSYEQYF
>TRBD1|TRBV28|once|TRBJ1-1
TGTGCCGGAACCAGACAGGGGAACACTGAAGCTTTCTTT
CAGTRQGNTEAFF
>-|TRBV19|medium-sized|TRBJ1-6
TGTGCCAGTAGTATAGACGGACCATATAATTCACCCCTCCACTTT
CASSIDGPYNSPLHF
>TRBD2|TRBV18|many|TRBJ2-7
TGTGCCAGCTCACCAGGGACTAGCGGGGAGGACGAGCAGTACTTC
CASSPGTSGEDEQYF
>TRBD1|TRBV6-1|-|TRBJ2-1
TGTGCCAGCAGTCGGGACAGGGCGGGTGGTGAGCAGTTCTTC
CASSRDRAGGEQFF
>TRBD1|TRBV6-5|few|TRBJ1-2
TGTGCCAGCGGTTTTGGACAGGGAAACTATGGCTACACCTTC
CASGFGQGNYGYTF
>TRBD1|TRBV19|-|TRBJ1-2
TGTGCCAGTAACCCCGCAGGGGGTAATGGCTACACCTTC
CASNPAGGNGYTF
>TRBD1|TRBV10-1|few|TRBJ2-2
TGCGCCAGCACCAGGAACAGGGGGCAAACCGGGGAGCTGTTTTTT
CASTRNRGQTGELFF
>TRBD1|TRBV28|-|TRBJ2-1
TGTGCCAGCAGTTTTCTGACAGGGCGGAATGAGCAGTTCTTC
CASSFLTGRNEQFF
>-|TRBV12-3/TRBV12-4|many|TRBJ1-1
TGTGCCAGCATTTCCGACGGGGGGCTAGGCACTGAAGCTTTCTTT
CASISDGGLGTEAFF
>TRBD1|TRBV5-1|-|TRBJ1-2
TGCGCCAGCGGACAGGACACTCCCCCGCACACCTTC
CASGQDTPPHTF